A single sample gave rise to the 8 T cell receptor beta chains below, sequenced in a study of T cell responses to AZD1222 COVID-19 vaccine. Here immunoSEQ multiplex PCR was the method, and the copy in TCRdb shows in-frame clones only, minus some. The sample consists of 110,000 to 150,000 clones, roughly 91% of them appearing once. The sample was peripheral blood, taken on day 0 of AZD1222 vaccination. The source is an adult in good health.

This chain connects TRBV7-9 to TRBJ1-1; 12 positions match TRBD1. This CDR3 contains 18 residues. Germline V gives CDR1 SEHNR, CDR2 FQNEAQ (reference sequence). With 2 bases clipped from V and 1 base from J, the junction kept 8 bases outside the gene matches. The CDR3 is CASSLRDRGLHGNTEAFF. CDR3 nucleotides: TGTGCCAGCAGCTTACGGGACAGGGGGCTTCACGGGAACACTGAAGCTTTCTTT.

The chain links TRBV2 to TRBJ1-2; tentatively, D is TRBD1 (5 bases). Germline-derived CDR1 and CDR2 are SNHLY and FYNNEI. There are 13 residues in the CDR3. V was trimmed by 4 bases and J by 3 bases, leaving 9 bases between them. CDR3 residues: CASSVRRDYGYTF. The CDR3 nucleotides read TGTGCCAGCAGTGTCCGCAGGGACTATGGCTACACCTTC.

V and J are TRBV7-9 and TRBJ2-7, with D unresolved. The V and J ends lost 2 bases and 6 bases respectively, with 11 bases between them. This CDR3 comprises 13 residues. In germline, CDR1 is SEHNR, CDR2 FQNEAQ (reference sequence). The DNA of the CDR3 is TGTGCCAGCAGCTTAAAAGTTGGCGGCGAGCAGTACTTC. Its translation: CASSLKVGGEQYF.

This clone was recorded once. This sequence joins TRBV5-6 and TRBJ2-3, with 10 bases that match TRBD2. Per germline, CDR1 SGHDT and CDR2 YYEEEE. The junction had 5 bases not matched to a gene; V was cut back by 4 bases and J by 3 bases. The CDR3 runs 15 residues. As DNA, the CDR3 is TGTGCCAGCAGCCCCGGACTAGCGGAGACAGATACGCAGTATTTT. This translates into CASSPGLAETDTQYF.

V usage is TRBV14 and J usage is TRBJ1-1, with TRBD1 matching over 8 bases. This CDR3 has 15 residues. From germline, CDR1 is SGHDN and CDR2 FVKESK. Trimming cost V 1 base and J 3 bases; bases outside gene matches: 4. CDR3 bases: TGTGCCAGCAGCCAAGGGCCGGGACAGGACACTGAAGCTTTCTTT. It specifies CASSQGPGQDTEAFF. Full variable domain (outside the CDR3, taken from reference TRBV14 and TRBJ1-1): EAGVTQFPSHSVIEKGQTVTLRCDPISGHDNLYWYRRVMGKEIKFLLHFVKESKQDESGMPNNRFLAERTGGTYSTLKVQPAELEDSGVYFCASSQGPGQDTEAFFGQGTRLTVV.

The V and J genes are TRBV27 and TRBJ2-7; D could derive from TRBD1 or TRBD2 (5 bases each). Germline V gene lookup returns CDR1 MNHEY and CDR2 SMNVEV (reference sequence). The CDR3 runs 15 residues. V was cut by 0 bases and J by 2 bases, with 11 bases left in between. This CDR3 is CASSLSRDGAYEQYF. CDR3 nucleotides: TGTGCCAGCAGTTTATCAAGGGACGGGGCCTACGAGCAGTACTTC.

The chain has TRBV4-1 and TRBJ2-2; D call uncertain. The germline gives CDR1 MGHRA, CDR2 YSYEKL. Trimming pared 3 bases from V and 7 bases from J, leaving 6 bases between. This CDR3 has 12 amino acids. DNA for the CDR3: TGCGCCAGCAGCCACTTCAGCGGGGAGCTGTTTTTT. Residues: CASSHFSGELFF.

The chain combines TRBV7-3 with TRBJ1-6; 9 bases line up with TRBD1. The CDR3 runs to 14 residues. Germline V lookup: CDR1 SGHTA, CDR2 FQGTGA. The J segment lost 12 bases and the V segment lost 5 bases, leaving 8 bases of the junction unmatched. The CDR3 here is CASSPGQGFLPLHF. CDR3 nucleotides: TGTGCCAGCAGCCCAGGACAGGGGTTTTTACCCCTCCACTTT.